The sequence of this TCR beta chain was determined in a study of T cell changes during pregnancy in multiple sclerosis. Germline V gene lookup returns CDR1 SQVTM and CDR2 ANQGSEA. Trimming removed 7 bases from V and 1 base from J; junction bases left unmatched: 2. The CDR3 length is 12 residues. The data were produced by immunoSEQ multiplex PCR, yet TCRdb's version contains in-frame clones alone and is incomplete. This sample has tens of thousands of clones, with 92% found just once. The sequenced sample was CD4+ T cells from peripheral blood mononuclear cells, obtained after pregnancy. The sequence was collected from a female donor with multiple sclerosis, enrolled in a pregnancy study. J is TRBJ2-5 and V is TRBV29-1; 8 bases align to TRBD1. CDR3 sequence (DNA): TGCAGCGCGCAGGGGGCCCAAGAGACCCAGTACTTC. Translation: CSAQGAQETQYF.